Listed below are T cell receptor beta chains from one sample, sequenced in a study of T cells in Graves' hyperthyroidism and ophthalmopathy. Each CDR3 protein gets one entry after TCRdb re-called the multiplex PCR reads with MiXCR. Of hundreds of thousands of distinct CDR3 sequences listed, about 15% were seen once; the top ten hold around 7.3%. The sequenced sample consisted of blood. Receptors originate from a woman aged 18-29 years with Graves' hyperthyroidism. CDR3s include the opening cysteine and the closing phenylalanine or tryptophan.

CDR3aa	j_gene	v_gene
CASSNPGQGAEAFF	TRBJ1-1	TRBV25-1
CASSVRPWRGGTDTQYF	TRBJ2-3	TRBV9
CASSSQGGADEQYF	TRBJ2-7	TRBV6-2/TRBV6-3
CASSFGLGWGEKLFF	TRBJ1-4	TRBV12-3/TRBV12-4
CATSRSGGPNSPLHF	TRBJ1-6	TRBV15
CASSYQRHLSGNTIYF	TRBJ1-3	TRBV28
CASSRDTRGRVYGYTF	TRBJ1-2	TRBV11-2
CASGGGQGPYEQYF	TRBJ2-7	TRBV28
CASSQRGQKNSPLHF	TRBJ1-6	TRBV18
CASSKPGLAGGLYEQYF	TRBJ2-7	TRBV6-2/TRBV6-3
CSVERGTGEQYF	TRBJ2-7	TRBV29-1
CASSLGREPYNEQFF	TRBJ2-1	TRBV7-9
CASSQVDGSGNTIYF	TRBJ1-3	TRBV3-1
CASSLAGGERGYTF	TRBJ1-2	TRBV7-3
CASSPGQDNSPLHF	TRBJ1-6	TRBV11-2
CASTPTGETYEQYF	TRBJ2-7	TRBV6-1
CAWSRGKGTDTQYF	TRBJ2-3	TRBV30
CASSVGGKWPQHF	TRBJ1-5	TRBV2
CASSFTGLNTEAFF	TRBJ1-1	TRBV27
CASSPLTGPRNTIYF	TRBJ1-3	TRBV11-2
CASSGDTSYEQYF	TRBJ2-7	TRBV18
CSAGRDRGRYEQYF	TRBJ2-7	TRBV20-1
CSASRLAGGPYEQYF	TRBJ2-7	TRBV20-1
CASSQLAGLETQYF	TRBJ2-5	TRBV28
CSVESDRSYEQYF	TRBJ2-7	TRBV29-1
CASSERQGVSGELFF	TRBJ2-2	TRBV6-1
CASSLDSGRTRETQYF	TRBJ2-5	TRBV11-2
CASRPGVGPNSPLHF	TRBJ1-6	TRBV6-1
CASSLSGRSSTDTQYF	TRBJ2-3	TRBV27
CASSPALQGADTQYF	TRBJ2-3	TRBV18
CSARGTSGGARYEQYF	TRBJ2-7	TRBV20-1
CASTFPVAGELFF	TRBJ2-2	TRBV6-1
CSARGGGGINEKLFF	TRBJ1-4	TRBV20-1
CAREKAPWGGYTF	TRBJ1-2	TRBV9
CAWSVKGLYQPQHF	TRBJ1-5	TRBV30
CASSRGDRKNSPLHF	TRBJ1-6	TRBV12-3/TRBV12-4
CASSQDTDSPLHF	TRBJ1-6	TRBV4-2
CASSLGIQYEQYF	TRBJ2-7	TRBV12-3/TRBV12-4
CATSEPGETQYF	TRBJ2-5	TRBV24-1
CASSWNRDNSPLHF	TRBJ1-6	TRBV6-1
CATRGTGLGNEQFF	TRBJ2-1	TRBV5-1
CASSLGRTGRAEQFF	TRBJ2-1	TRBV7-9
CASRSGTGAPNEKLFF	TRBJ1-4	TRBV5-1
CASSFRGAEQYF	TRBJ2-7	TRBV7-3
CATSERLAGAGELFF	TRBJ2-2	TRBV24-1
CASSPDRVTTGELFF	TRBJ2-2	TRBV7-8
CASSLTGGAPNTEAFF	TRBJ1-1	TRBV18
CASSPYDAGRTGNTIYF	TRBJ1-3	TRBV27
CASSFPGGHNEQFF	TRBJ2-1	TRBV27
CASSAGKNIQYF	TRBJ2-4	TRBV19
CASSLAPPGDEQFF	TRBJ2-1	TRBV5-5
CSAGLETQYF	TRBJ2-5	TRBV29-1
CASSQDLSVPQHF	TRBJ1-5	TRBV4-3
CSATPPLGQGYFGQPQHF	TRBJ1-5	TRBV20-1
CAWRTGDNQPQHF	TRBJ1-5	TRBV30
CASRIGLNYNSPLHF	TRBJ1-6	TRBV27